The 18 T cell receptor beta chains given below trace back to one sample, sequenced in a study of OX40 agonist ivuxolimab in advanced cancers. This table comes from immunoSEQ multiplex PCR, and its TCRdb copy is limited to in-frame clones, with some not included. There are about 93,000 clones in the sample; around 94% occur only once, and over 2% lies in the top ten. Source: CD4+ or CD8+ T cells sorted from blood, taken in a trial of the OX40 agonist ivuxolimab. These receptors came from an adult with an advanced solid tumor such as melanoma, head and neck, liver or kidney cancer.

The chain is built from TRBV25-1 and TRBJ1-1, with D uncertain. Per the germline V gene, CDR1 is MGHDK and CDR2 is SYGVNS. The CDR3 loop spans 13 amino acids. V was trimmed by 6 bases and J by 1 base, leaving 9 bases between them. The chain's CDR3 is CASRPDRNTEAFF. CDR3 sequence (DNA): TGTGCCAGCAGGCCAGATCGGAACACTGAAGCTTTCTTT. The full variable domain, rest sourced from reference TRBV25-1 and TRBJ1-1, is EADIYQTPRYLVIGTGKKITLECSQTMGHDKMYWYQQDPGMELHLIHYSYGVNSTEKGDLSSESTVSRIRTEHFPLTLESARPSHTSQYLCASRPDRNTEAFFGQGTRLTVV.

The J gene is TRBJ2-3, the V gene TRBV2, with TRBD2 as a possible D gene (6 bases). Germline V gene data show CDR1 as SNHLY and CDR2 as FYNNEI. The V end lost 3 bases, the J end lost 0 bases, and 10 bases lay between the germline ends. CDR3 length equals 15 residues. The DNA of the CDR3 is TGTGCCAGCAGTGATCGCGGGACTAGCACAGATACGCAGTATTTT. As protein: CASSDRGTSTDTQYF.

The chain links TRBV2 to TRBJ2-7; no firm D call. CDR3 size: 13 residues. Germline CDR1 is SNHLY and CDR2 is FYNNEI. Trimming took 2 bases from V and 5 from J, leaving 10 bases between them. In nucleotides, the CDR3 is TGTGCCAGCAGTGAACCACCGTGGGACGAGCAGTACTTC. Encoded protein: CASSEPPWDEQYF.

The chain employs TRBV5-6 and TRBJ1-5; possible D gene TRBD1, 5 bases. Trimming cost V 4 bases and J 4 bases, with 15 bases left between them. In germline, CDR1 is SGHDT, CDR2 YYEEEE. The CDR3 is 15 amino acids. CDR3 in DNA: TGTGCCAGCAGCCTCGACAGTCAAGGGAATCAGCCCCAGCATTTT. Its translation: CASSLDSQGNQPQHF.

The genes are TRBV7-9 and TRBJ1-1; D is unclear. This CDR3 is 12 amino acids long. Germline assignment: CDR1 SEHNR and CDR2 FQNEAQ (reference sequence). The V and J ends lost 5 bases and 4 bases respectively, with 8 bases between them. Here the CDR3 reads CASSDGGTEAFF. The CDR3 DNA reads TGTGCCAGCAGCGACGGAGGCACTGAAGCTTTCTTT.

The V call is TRBV10-3, the J call TRBJ1-3; TRBD1 matches 10 bases. This CDR3 comprises 15 residues. Per germline, CDR1 ENHRY and CDR2 SYGVKD. Unmatched junction bases numbered 8, after V lost 9 bases and J lost 3 bases. CDR3 residues: CAIGTGVLGGNTIYF. The CDR3 bases are TGTGCCATAGGGACAGGGGTTCTGGGTGGAAACACCATATATTTT.

The J gene is TRBJ2-7, the V gene TRBV11-2; perhaps D is TRBD1 or TRBD2 (6 bases each). Trimming left V 3 bases short and J 3 bases short, with 18 bases between. CDR3 length: 16 residues. CDR1 and CDR2 (germline): SGHAT, FQNNGV. The CDR3 nucleotides are TGTGCCAGCAGCTTTTCCCAAGCGGAGGGGGGCTACGAGCAGTACTTC. It translates to CASSFSQAEGGYEQYF.

The CDR3 region is CASSERGGGSPLHF. The CDR3 region has the DNA TGTGCCAGCAGCGAAAGGGGAGGAGGTTCACCCCTCCACTTT. V gene TRBV5-4 combines with J gene TRBJ1-6, with D perhaps matching TRBD1 (5 bases). The CDR3 loop spans 14 amino acids. Germline lookup yields CDR1 SGHNT and CDR2 YYREEE (reference sequence). V lost 4 bases and J 9 bases, leaving 14 bases between the germline ends.

The chain employs TRBV9 and TRBJ2-6, with D perhaps matching TRBD1 (6 bases). This CDR3 is 17 amino acids long. Deletions cut 0 bases from V and 0 bases from J, with 10 bases between. Germline V gene data show CDR1 as SGDLS and CDR2 as YYNGEE. CDR3 nucleotide sequence: TGTGCCAGCAGCGTAGCAAACAGGGCCTCTGGGGCCAACGTCCTGACTTTC. Its protein product is CASSVANRASGANVLTF.

This chain uses TRBV11-2 with TRBJ1-4, with a weak D call TRBD1 (6 bases). Germline values: CDR1 SGHAT, CDR2 FQNNGV. V lost 4 bases and J 6 bases, leaving 12 bases between the germline ends. The CDR3 totals 14 residues. Here the CDR3 reads CASSSPYRDEKLFF. CDR3 DNA sequence: TGTGCCAGCAGCTCTCCCTACAGGGATGAAAAACTGTTTTTT.

The gene calls are TRBV6-5 and TRBJ2-5; D remains unclear. Germline CDR1 reads MNHEY; CDR2 reads SVGAGI. V gave up 2 bases and J gave up 2 bases, with 6 bases separating them. The CDR3 contains 13 residues. The CDR3 region has the DNA TGTGCCAGCAGTTACGGGCAGCAAGAGACCCAGTACTTC. Its translation is CASSYGQQETQYF.

The chain uses TRBV11-2 and TRBJ2-3; D is unclear. Germline loops: CDR1 SGHAT, CDR2 FQNNGV. The CDR3 spans 14 residues. The V end was cut by 2 bases, the J end by 2 bases, with 8 bases between. CDR3 sequence (DNA): TGTGCCAGCAGCTTACACGGCCCCACAGATACGCAGTATTTT. Protein product: CASSLHGPTDTQYF.

The CDR3 protein is CSVEAGAVSNYGYTF. As DNA, the CDR3 is TGCAGCGTTGAAGCCGGCGCAGTCTCAAACTATGGCTACACCTTC. This chain connects TRBV29-1 to TRBJ1-2; D is ambiguous. This CDR3 has 15 amino acids. Germline CDR1 reads SQVTM; CDR2 reads ANQGSEA. The V end lost 1 base, the J end lost 2 bases, and 14 bases lay between the germline ends.

V usage is TRBV6-5 and J usage is TRBJ1-2, with no clear D. This CDR3 comprises 12 residues. V lost 6 bases and J 8 bases, leaving 13 bases between the germline ends. Germline CDR1 MNHEY, CDR2 SVGAGI. CDR3 amino acids: CASRSRPEGYTF. The CDR3 region has the DNA TGTGCCAGCAGATCCCGCCCCGAGGGCTACACCTTC.

The chain combines TRBV7-8 with TRBJ2-7; D uncertain. Germline V lookup: CDR1 SGHVS, CDR2 FQNEAQ. Between the trimmed V and J ends, which lost 5 bases and 3 bases, there was a span of 5 bases. CDR3 length: 11 amino acids. The CDR3 bases are TGTGCCAGCAGCGAAAGCTACGAGCAGTACTTC. Translating it yields CASSESYEQYF.

The J gene is TRBJ2-7, the V gene TRBV2, with 14 bases identical to TRBD2. Germline CDR1 SNHLY, CDR2 FYNNEI. Trimming cost V 6 bases and J 0 bases; bases outside gene matches: 1. There are 15 residues in the CDR3. CDR3 amino acids: CASRGLAGVSYEQYF. CDR3 DNA sequence: TGTGCCAGCAGGGGACTAGCGGGGGTCTCCTACGAGCAGTACTTC.

J is TRBJ2-2 and V is TRBV6-1; D possibly corresponds to TRBD2 (6 bases). V lost 8 bases and J lost 6, with 19 bases in between. Germline-derived CDR1 and CDR2 are MNHNS and SASEGT. This CDR3 has 15 amino acids. CDR3 amino acids: CASGLEGLPSGELFF. DNA of the CDR3: TGTGCCAGCGGCTTGGAGGGATTGCCCTCCGGGGAGCTGTTTTTT.

The chain links TRBV6-5 to TRBJ1-1; no definite D call. This CDR3 is 12 amino acids long. The germline V and J ends were trimmed by 2 bases and 8 bases, with 9 bases remaining between them. Germline V CDR1 and CDR2: MNHEY, SVGAGI. As DNA, the CDR3 is TGTGCCAGCAGTTACCCCCCCTCCGAAGCTTTCTTT. The encoded protein is CASSYPPSEAFF.